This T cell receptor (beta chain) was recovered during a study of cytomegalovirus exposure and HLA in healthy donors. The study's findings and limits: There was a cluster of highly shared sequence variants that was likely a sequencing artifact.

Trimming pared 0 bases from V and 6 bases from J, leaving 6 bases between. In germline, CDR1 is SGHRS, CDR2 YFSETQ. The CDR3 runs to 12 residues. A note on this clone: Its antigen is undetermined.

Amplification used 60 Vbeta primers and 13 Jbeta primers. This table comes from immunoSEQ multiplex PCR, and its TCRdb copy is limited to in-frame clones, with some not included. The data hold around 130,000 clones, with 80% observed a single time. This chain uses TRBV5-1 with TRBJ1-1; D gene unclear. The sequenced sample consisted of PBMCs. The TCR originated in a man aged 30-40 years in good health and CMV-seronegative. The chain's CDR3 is CASSLGQSEAFF. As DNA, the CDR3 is TGCGCCAGCAGCTTGGGGCAGTCTGAAGCTTTCTTT.